The rows below give T cell receptor beta chains drawn from one sample of a study of breast tumors, draining lymph nodes, adjacent tissues. TCRdb re-analysed the multiplex PCR reads in MiXCR, keeping a single row per CDR3 protein. This sample has approximately 190,000 distinct CDR3 sequences, with around 33% found just once. Specimen: axillary lymph node tissue. These receptors came from a female donor with breast cancer. Some clones in this sample may be carry-over from other donors' samples. Each CDR3 is given with its conserved first and last residue. The D gene is left open where the match is weak. Only part of the rows carry a size: once, few, many, or a class if the clone is expanded.

j_gene,abundance,d_gene,v_gene,CDR3aa,CDR3nt
TRBJ2-7,few,.,TRBV7-2,CASSNPGGPRRYEQYF,TGTGCCAGCAGCAATCCCGGGGGCCCGAGGCGTTACGAGCAGTACTTC
TRBJ2-7,many,.,TRBV7-2,CASSSQGSLYNEQYF,TGTGCCAGCAGCTCGCAGGGTAGCCTGTATAACGAGCAGTACTTC
TRBJ1-2,many,.,TRBV20-1,CSARDRLGVGGYTF,TGCAGTGCTAGAGATCGTTTGGGGGTTGGCGGCTACACCTTC
TRBJ2-7,many,TRBD1,TRBV19,CASRGQGVGEQYF,TGTGCCAGTAGGGGACAGGGGGTCGGGGAGCAGTACTTC
TRBJ2-3,many,.,TRBV9,CASSVGGSTDTQYF,TGTGCCAGCAGCGTAGGTGGTAGCACAGATACGCAGTATTTT
TRBJ2-3,.,.,TRBV7-2,CASRSGRADTQYF,TGTGCCAGCAGATCAGGGCGGGCAGATACGCAGTATTTT
TRBJ1-1,few,TRBD1,TRBV4-1,CASSQTGQEVGGDTEAFF,TGCGCCAGCAGCCAGACAGGGCAAGAGGTGGGTGGAGACACTGAAGCTTTCTTT
TRBJ2-3,many,TRBD2,TRBV2,CASRPGLGTDTQYF,TGTGCCAGCAGACCCGGACTAGGAACAGATACGCAGTATTTT
TRBJ1-2,many,.,TRBV11-2,CASSPGPYLEGYTF,TGTGCCAGCAGCCCAGGCCCCTATCTGGAGGGCTACACCTTC
TRBJ2-3,many,.,TRBV5-8,CASRGYGGTDTQYF,TGTGCCAGCAGGGGCTACGGGGGCACAGATACGCAGTATTTT
TRBJ2-2,.,TRBD2,TRBV2,CASTIQGTSGKVFF,TGTGCCAGCACTATACAGGGGACTAGCGGGAAGGTGTTTTTT
TRBJ2-7,many,.,TRBV6-2/TRBV6-3,CASKNYLTSSYEQYF,TGTGCCAGCAAAAACTACCTAACTTCCTCCTACGAGCAGTACTTC
TRBJ1-5,many,.,TRBV28,CASSPRLGTNQPQHF,TGTGCCAGCAGTCCGCGTCTCGGAACTAATCAGCCCCAGCATTTT
TRBJ2-7,many,.,TRBV7-9,CASSPSGHLGYEQYF,TGTGCCAGCAGCCCCAGCGGCCATCTGGGGTACGAGCAGTACTTC
TRBJ2-2,many,TRBD2,TRBV29-1,CSVEGPLGAGGTGELFF,TGCAGCGTTGAAGGACCTCTCGGTGCGGGAGGCACCGGGGAGCTGTTTTTT
TRBJ1-1,.,.,TRBV7-2,CASSYYPQGVTEAFF,TGTGCCAGCAGTTACTATCCACAGGGTGTTACTGAAGCTTTCTTT
TRBJ2-5,many,.,TRBV20-1,CSTPKGGIETQYF,TGCAGTACCCCTAAGGGGGGGATAGAGACCCAGTACTTC
TRBJ2-3,many,TRBD2,TRBV9,CASSVGLAVTDTQYF,TGTGCCAGCAGCGTAGGGCTAGCGGTCACAGATACGCAGTATTTT
TRBJ1-3,.,.,TRBV2,CARTRGDSGNTIYF,TGTGCCAGGACTAGGGGCGACTCTGGAAACACCATATATTTT
TRBJ2-2,.,TRBD2,TRBV5-1,CASSLASGGELFF,TGCGCCAGCAGCTTGGCTAGCGGGGGGGAGCTGTTTTTT
TRBJ2-2,many,.,TRBV24-1,CATSNQGELFF,TGTGCCACCAGTAATCAGGGGGAGCTGTTTTTT
TRBJ2-7,many,.,TRBV5-6,CASSFPSSSYEQYF,TGTGCCAGCAGCTTCCCTAGCAGCAGTTACGAGCAGTACTTC
TRBJ2-5,many,TRBD2,TRBV6-1,CAAGLAGEETQYF,TGTGCGGCGGGGCTAGCGGGAGAAGAGACCCAGTACTTC
TRBJ2-1,many,TRBD2,TRBV7-9,CASSLLGLADNEQFF,TGTGCCAGCAGCTTATTGGGACTAGCGGACAATGAGCAGTTCTTC
TRBJ2-2,.,.,TRBV27,CASSDYGQLNTGELFF,TGTGCCAGCAGTGATTATGGACAGTTGAACACCGGGGAGCTGTTTTTT
TRBJ1-1,.,.,TRBV15,CATSRDIGGEAEAFF,TGTGCCACCAGCAGAGATATAGGGGGGGAGGCTGAAGCTTTCTTT
TRBJ1-3,.,.,TRBV20-1,CSAYGGGGGNTIYF,TGCAGTGCTTATGGGGGGGGTGGTGGGAACACCATATATTTT
TRBJ1-3,many,.,TRBV30,CAWSGGAGNTIYF,TGTGCCTGGAGTGGAGGAGCTGGAAACACCATATATTTT
TRBJ1-3,many,.,TRBV7-8,CASIQNPSGNTIYF,TGTGCCAGCATCCAAAACCCCTCTGGAAACACCATATATTTT
TRBJ1-6,many,.,TRBV7-9,CASSPLTGRYSSYNSPLHF,TGTGCCAGCAGCCCACTCACTGGGCGGTACAGCTCCTATAATTCACCCCTCCACTTT
TRBJ1-4,many,.,TRBV7-3,CASSLTSATNEKLFF,TGTGCCAGCAGCTTAACCAGTGCAACTAATGAAAAACTGTTTTTT
TRBJ1-2,once,.,TRBV4-1,CASSQDRGAGGYTF,TGCGCCAGCAGCCAAGATCGGGGGGCAGGAGGCTACACCTTC
TRBJ1-2,.,TRBD1,TRBV29-1,CSVGQGNYGYTF,TGCAGCGTCGGACAGGGGAACTATGGCTACACCTTC
TRBJ1-3,many,.,TRBV6-6,CASSKGGRSRNTIYF,TGTGCCAGCAGTAAGGGGGGACGGTCACGGAACACCATATATTTT
TRBJ1-2,many,.,TRBV3-1,CASSQMGFVRYTF,TGTGCCAGCAGCCAAATGGGGTTTGTGCGCTACACCTTC
TRBJ1-5,many,TRBD1,TRBV12-3/TRBV12-4,CASRQGQGGQPQHF,TGTGCCAGCAGGCAGGGACAGGGAGGTCAGCCCCAGCATTTT
TRBJ1-6,.,.,TRBV9,CASSVGGAHNSPLHF,TGTGCCAGCAGCGTTGGGGGGGCCCACAATTCACCCCTCCACTTT
TRBJ1-6,many,.,TRBV20-1,CSARDLANSPLHF,TGCAGTGCTAGAGATCTGGCTAATTCACCCCTCCACTTT
TRBJ1-2,few,TRBD1,TRBV9,CASSVVPDRVDGSTF,TGTGCCAGCAGCGTAGTCCCGGACAGGGTTGATGGCTCCACCTTC
TRBJ2-7,many,.,TRBV18,CASSPGFRYEQYF,TGTGCCAGCTCACCGGGTTTTAGGTACGAGCAGTACTTC
TRBJ1-1,.,.,TRBV20-1,CSARKQGAEAFF,TGCAGTGCTAGAAAACAGGGCGCTGAAGCTTTCTTT
TRBJ2-5,many,.,TRBV5-1,CASSLESGETQYF,TGCGCCAGCAGCTTGGAATCAGGAGAGACCCAGTACTTC
TRBJ1-3,few,.,TRBV30,CAWSYTGGSGNTIYF,TGTGCCTGGTCCTATACCGGGGGCTCTGGAAACACCATATATTTT
TRBJ2-3,many,TRBD2,TRBV20-1,CSAAAGAGGADTQYF,TGCAGTGCCGCGGCGGGGGCGGGAGGGGCAGATACGCAGTATTTT
TRBJ1-3,many,.,TRBV12-3/TRBV12-4,CASSLLGGGTGNTIYF,TGTGCCAGCAGTTTACTGGGCGGGGGGACTGGAAACACCATATATTTT
TRBJ1-4,.,.,TRBV11-2,CASSSLAGVEKLFF,TGTGCCAGCAGCTCACTAGCGGGGGTTGAAAAACTGTTTTTT
TRBJ2-3,many,TRBD2,TRBV20-1,CSARVTSGTDTQYF,TGCAGTGCTAGGGTGACTAGCGGTACAGATACGCAGTATTTT
TRBJ1-3,many,.,TRBV19,CASVAPGNTIYF,TGTGCCTCAGTGGCCCCTGGAAACACCATATATTTT
TRBJ1-4,many,TRBD1,TRBV2,CASSPTGANEKLFF,TGTGCCAGCAGCCCGACAGGGGCTAATGAAAAACTGTTTTTT
TRBJ2-1,.,.,TRBV7-2,CASSLEAAGVYEQFF,TGTGCCAGCAGCTTAGAGGCGGCAGGAGTCTATGAGCAGTTCTTC
TRBJ2-2,many,TRBD2,TRBV7-6,CASSPRLAGGNTGELFF,TGTGCCAGCAGCCCTCGACTAGCGGGAGGGAACACCGGGGAGCTGTTTTTT
TRBJ2-3,many,TRBD1,TRBV7-2,CASSSGQGNTDTQYF,TGTGCCAGCAGCTCCGGACAGGGGAACACAGATACGCAGTATTTT
TRBJ2-3,.,.,TRBV15,CATSSLGATDTQYF,TGTGCCACCAGCAGCTTGGGGGCAACAGATACGCAGTATTTT